Sequencing of this T cell receptor (beta chain) was carried out in a study of metastatic and nonmetastatic thyroid tumors. Study-level information: It was across blood and tumor or nodule tissue from malignant and benign thyroid patients that repertoires were compared.

The CDR3 covers 14 residues. The germline CDR1 and CDR2 sequences are KGHSH and LQKENI. With MiXCR, TCRdb reprocessed the PCR reads. The table shows more than 85,000 clones, with approximately 9% occurring only once. All patients were treatment-naive before thyroid surgery. To note about this clone: Compared with germline, one end of the junction differs, possibly owing to a read error.

V is TRBV18 and J is TRBJ2-7, with D possibly TRBD1 on 5 matching bases. Specimen: blood. This sequence originates from a female donor with papillary thyroid cancer or a benign thyroid nodule (not recorded which). Some clones in this sample may be carry-over from other donors' samples. In DNA, the CDR3 is TGTGCCAGCTCACCAAAGGACACGTTCTACGAGCAGTGCTTC. Translation: CASSPKDTFYEQCF.